The 23 T cell receptor beta chains below all came from one sample that was sequenced in a study of blood T cell repertoires in COVID-19. The assay was immunoSEQ multiplex PCR, and TCRdb's table has in-frame clones only and misses some. Here the sample spans about 130,000 clones, 84% being singletons. Sequenced: peripheral blood. These receptor sequences come from a woman of 80 years or more with acute or convalescent COVID-19.

A few counts support this clone. The J gene is TRBJ2-7, the V gene TRBV27; D may be TRBD2 (5 bases). Germline V lookup: CDR1 MNHEY, CDR2 SMNVEV (reference sequence). The CDR3 contains 14 residues. V was pared by 6 bases and J by 2 bases, with 14 bases between. Here the CDR3 DNA reads TGTGCCAGCAGCTCGATAGCGAGACCCTACGAGCAGTACTTC. Translation: CASSSIARPYEQYF.

The chain couples TRBV27 to TRBJ1-2; D gene ambiguous. The CDR3 is made up of 11 amino acids. With 4 bases removed from V and 8 bases from J, the gap between germline ends came to 8 bases. Germline assignment: CDR1 MNHEY and CDR2 SMNVEV (reference sequence). The CDR3 nucleotides are TGTGCCAGCAGTTCCGGTCTGGGCTACACCTTC. Protein product: CASSSGLGYTF.

The chain links TRBV19 to TRBJ2-3, with TRBD2 identical over 15 bases. The length of the CDR3 is 18 residues. From germline, CDR1 is LNHDA and CDR2 SQIVND (reference sequence). The V gene end was trimmed by 4 bases and the J gene end by 0 bases; junction bases not matched to a gene: 5. CDR3 amino acids: CASSTTGTSGRSTDTQYF. The CDR3 coding sequence is TGTGCCAGTAGTACAACCGGGACTAGCGGGAGGAGCACAGATACGCAGTATTTT.

The chain uses TRBV7-9 and TRBJ2-5; 14 nucleotides line up with TRBD2. Looked up from germline, CDR1 is SEHNR and CDR2 is FQNEAQ (reference sequence). V was clipped by 7 bases and J by 4 bases; unmatched bases: 17. CDR3 length: 19 amino acids. The CDR3 reads CASTYPGLAGVGLRETQYF. The CDR3 coding sequence is TGTGCCAGCACCTATCCGGGACTAGCGGGAGTGGGGTTGAGAGAGACCCAGTACTTC.

The chain recombines TRBV6-2 or TRBV6-3 with TRBJ2-7, with TRBD2 matching 10 bases. Germline loops: CDR1 MNHEY, CDR2 SVGEGT. This CDR3 spans 17 amino acids. J gave up 2 bases and V 6 bases, and 13 bases lay outside the gene matches. The CDR3 bases are TGTGCCAGCAGCCTCCTCTCCCGGAGCGGGAGGGCCTACGAGCAGTACTTC. It translates to CASSLLSRSGRAYEQYF.

The chain links TRBV7-8 to TRBJ2-5; D uncertain. V was shortened by 3 bases and J by 5 bases, with 7 bases between the two germline ends. CDR1 is SGHVS, CDR2 FQNEAQ, per germline. The CDR3 is 12 amino acids. In DNA, the CDR3 is TGTGCCAGCAGCTTGGTGGCCGAGACCCAGTACTTC. This encodes CASSLVAETQYF.

This chain links TRBV5-1 with TRBJ1-1; D may be TRBD1 (6 bases). Germline CDR1 reads SGHRS; CDR2 reads YFSETQ. CDR3 length equals 13 residues. The V end was cut by 2 bases, the J end by 1 base, with 6 bases between. The CDR3 protein is CASSLGGNTEAFF. The CDR3 bases are TGCGCCAGCAGCTTAGGGGGGAACACTGAAGCTTTCTTT.

The J gene is TRBJ1-1, the V gene TRBV19, with a tentative D call TRBD1 (6 bases). Germline V gene sequence: CDR1 LNHDA, CDR2 SQIVND (reference sequence). CDR3 length equals 15 residues. V lost 9 bases and J 1 base, leaving 18 bases between the germline ends. The CDR3 DNA follows: TGTGCCAGCCAACCGGGGACATCCCCGAACACTGAAGCTTTCTTT. It translates to CASQPGTSPNTEAFF.

This clone was picked up a small number of times. V gene TRBV5-1 combines with J gene TRBJ1-4; TRBD1 matches at 8 bases. Germline lookup yields CDR1 SGHRS and CDR2 YFSETQ. The CDR3 has 16 residues. With V trimmed by 7 bases and J by 8 bases, 16 bases remained unmatched. CDR3 region: CASSSGVDRVGEKLFF. The CDR3 region has the DNA TGCGCCAGCTCCAGTGGGGTGGACAGGGTCGGCGAAAAACTGTTTTTT.

The chain links TRBV2 to TRBJ2-3, with 8 bases matching TRBD2. The V segment lost 7 bases and the J segment 0 bases; nucleotides outside the gene matches: 3. The CDR3 is 14 residues long. Germline V gene data show CDR1 as SNHLY and CDR2 as FYNNEI. The CDR3 nucleotides are TGTGCCAGCATGCGGGGGGAAAGCACAGATACGCAGTATTTT. This gives the protein CASMRGESTDTQYF.

V is TRBV5-1 and J is TRBJ1-4; TRBD1 matches 8 bases. J was trimmed by 7 bases and V by 7 bases; bases with no gene match: 6. Germline V gene data show CDR1 as SGHRS and CDR2 as YFSETQ. This CDR3 comprises 13 residues. CDR3 DNA sequence: TGCGCCAGCGGCGGACAGGGCCGTGAAAAACTGTTTTTT. Its protein product is CASGGQGREKLFF.

The V and J genes are TRBV18 and TRBJ1-2; possibly TRBD1 for D (6 bases). The CDR3 spans 16 residues. Germline V CDR1 and CDR2: KGHSH, LQKENI. V lost 3 bases and J lost 0, with 14 bases in between. This CDR3 reads CASSPLDTGTNYGYTF. The CDR3 DNA reads TGTGCCAGCTCACCCCTGGATACAGGGACTAACTATGGCTACACCTTC.

This clone came up once. Different DNA sequences within this sample yield the same CDR3. The gene calls are TRBV19 and TRBJ1-5; 8 bases fit TRBD1. The CDR3 consists of 14 residues. CDR1 and CDR2 (germline): LNHDA, SQIVND (reference sequence). J lost 7 bases, V lost 3 bases, and 5 bases had no gene match. The CDR3: CASSIGQGGQPQHF. The CDR3 nucleotides read TGTGCCAGTAGTATCGGACAGGGTGGACAGCCCCAGCATTTT.

The chain combines TRBV7-2 with TRBJ2-2, with D possibly TRBD1 on 6 matching bases. V lost 5 bases to trimming and J lost 2 bases, with 12 bases between them. CDR3 length: 15 residues. CDR1 is SGHTA and CDR2 is FQGNSA in the germline V gene. The CDR3 loop reads CASSPQGTNTGELFF. The CDR3 nucleotides read TGTGCCAGCAGCCCCCAGGGGACAAACACCGGGGAGCTGTTTTTT.

The genes are TRBV4-3 and TRBJ1-4; perhaps TRBD1 as D (5 bases). The V gene's germline CDR1 is LGHNA and CDR2 YSLEER. This CDR3 has 14 amino acids. Trimming left V 0 bases short and J 8 bases short, with 10 bases between. The CDR3 sequence is CASSQDRVREKLFF. CDR3 in DNA: TGCGCCAGCAGCCAAGACAGGGTACGAGAAAAACTGTTTTTT.

The V and J genes are TRBV5-1 and TRBJ1-1; 9 nucleotides line up with TRBD1. The CDR3 runs to 15 residues. Germline assignment: CDR1 SGHRS and CDR2 YFSETQ. After removal of 4 bases from V and 1 base from J, the junction contained 5 bases not matched to a gene. The CDR3 sequence: CASSPQGQGNTEAFF. In nucleotides, the CDR3 is TGCGCCAGCAGCCCTCAGGGACAGGGGAACACTGAAGCTTTCTTT.

The genes are TRBV30 and TRBJ1-5; TRBD1 might be the D (5 bases). This CDR3 has 13 residues. Per the germline V gene, CDR1 is GTSNPN and CDR2 is SVGIG (reference sequence). V lost 6 bases and J 5 bases, leaving 14 bases between the germline ends. Here the CDR3 DNA reads TGTGCCTGTGACCAGGGATTGGATCAGCCCCAGCATTTT. This sequence encodes CACDQGLDQPQHF.

The chain uses TRBV30 and TRBJ1-5; 9 bases fit TRBD1. Unmatched junction bases numbered 6, after V lost 6 bases and J lost 3 bases. The CDR3 spans 14 residues. CDR1 is GTSNPN and CDR2 is SVGIG in the germline V gene (reference sequence). CDR3 nucleotide sequence: TGTGCCTGTCGGACAGGGGTAGACAATCAGCCCCAGCATTTT. Protein: CACRTGVDNQPQHF.

V is TRBV12-2 and J is TRBJ1-4. TRBV12-2 represents a pseudogene. The CDR3 has 17 residues. CDR3 sequence: CASRLALRRATNEKLFF. The DNA for the CDR3 is TGTGCAAGTCGCTTAGCCTTAAGGAGGGCAACTAATGAAAAACTGTTTTTT.

The CDR3 region is CASSLVSQETQYF. CDR3 DNA: TGTGCCAGCAGCTTGGTTAGCCAAGAGACCCAGTACTTC. The chain recombines TRBV5-4 with TRBJ2-5; no clear D. Germline V gene sequence: CDR1 SGHNT, CDR2 YYREEE (reference sequence). V gave up 0 bases and J gave up 1 base, with 4 bases separating them. The CDR3 consists of 13 residues.

This chain joins TRBV5-5 and TRBJ2-7; TRBD1 matches 7 bases. Losses at the gene ends were 5 bases for V and 9 bases for J; bases not matched to a gene: 17. The CDR3 consists of 15 residues. CDR1 is SGHKS, CDR2 YYEKEE, per germline (reference sequence). CDR3 protein: CASSYGTDELAVQYF. The CDR3 DNA reads TGTGCCAGCAGTTATGGGACAGATGAGTTGGCGGTGCAGTACTTC.

The chain is built from TRBV27 and TRBJ1-2; 8 bases agree with TRBD1. The CDR3 is 14 amino acids. Unmatched junction bases numbered 4, after V lost 3 bases and J lost 4 bases. Per germline, CDR1 MNHEY and CDR2 SMNVEV (reference sequence). CDR3: CASSFTRGPYGYTF. As DNA, the CDR3 is TGTGCCAGCAGTTTTACCAGGGGGCCCTATGGCTACACCTTC.

As DNA, the CDR3 is TGTGCCAGCAGCGGACTAGCGGGAGGAGTGGATACGCAGTATTTT. It is translated as CASSGLAGGVDTQYF. V gene TRBV9 combines with J gene TRBJ2-3, with 13 nucleotides matching TRBD2. CDR3 length: 15 amino acids. The V gene end was trimmed by 3 bases and the J gene end by 6 bases; junction bases not matched to a gene: 4. The germline CDR1 and CDR2 sequences are SGDLS and YYNGEE.